This TCR beta chain was found in a study of blood T cell repertoires in COVID-19. Study context: The samples span acute and convalescent COVID-19 from the United States, Italy and Spain. From T cells, B-cell-depleted T cells, or PBMCs came the material, which was cDNA or gDNA.

Germline CDR1 reads LNHDA; CDR2 reads SQIVND (reference sequence). The CDR3 is 16 residues long. Trimming cost V 3 bases and J 1 base, with 13 bases left between them. During active infection, Seattle patients enrolled and were then monitored through disease. Original processing notes: Using reference gene primer amplification, nucleated cell counts were estimated. Measured with immunoSEQ multiplex PCR; TCRdb has only the in-frame clones, and not every one. That table gives V, J and clone size, and the DNA gave D and trimming. Altogether just over 250,000 clones are present, over 75% being singletons, with the ten largest covering roughly a tenth. This clone was found a few times.

The V and J genes are TRBV19 and TRBJ1-5; D uncertain. Sequencing input: peripheral blood. The TCR originated in an older woman with COVID-19, enrolled during active disease. The CDR3 protein is CASSIGPGGSNQPQHF. CDR3 bases: TGTGCCAGTAGTATTGGCCCGGGAGGGAGCAATCAGCCCCAGCATTTT.